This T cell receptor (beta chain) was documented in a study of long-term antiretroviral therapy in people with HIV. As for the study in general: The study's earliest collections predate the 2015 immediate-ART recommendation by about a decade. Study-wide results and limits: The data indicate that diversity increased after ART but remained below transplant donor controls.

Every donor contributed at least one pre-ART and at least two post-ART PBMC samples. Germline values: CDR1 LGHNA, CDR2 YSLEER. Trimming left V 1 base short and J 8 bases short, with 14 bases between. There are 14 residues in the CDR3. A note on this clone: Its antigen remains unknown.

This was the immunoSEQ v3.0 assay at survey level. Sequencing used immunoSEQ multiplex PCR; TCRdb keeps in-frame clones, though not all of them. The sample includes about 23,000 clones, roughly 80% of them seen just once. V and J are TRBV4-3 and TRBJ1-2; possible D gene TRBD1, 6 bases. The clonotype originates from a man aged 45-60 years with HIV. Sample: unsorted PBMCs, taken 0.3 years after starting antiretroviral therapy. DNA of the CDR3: TGCGCCAGCAGCCAAGGAAACAGGGTCAGCGGCTACACCTTC. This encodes CASSQGNRVSGYTF.